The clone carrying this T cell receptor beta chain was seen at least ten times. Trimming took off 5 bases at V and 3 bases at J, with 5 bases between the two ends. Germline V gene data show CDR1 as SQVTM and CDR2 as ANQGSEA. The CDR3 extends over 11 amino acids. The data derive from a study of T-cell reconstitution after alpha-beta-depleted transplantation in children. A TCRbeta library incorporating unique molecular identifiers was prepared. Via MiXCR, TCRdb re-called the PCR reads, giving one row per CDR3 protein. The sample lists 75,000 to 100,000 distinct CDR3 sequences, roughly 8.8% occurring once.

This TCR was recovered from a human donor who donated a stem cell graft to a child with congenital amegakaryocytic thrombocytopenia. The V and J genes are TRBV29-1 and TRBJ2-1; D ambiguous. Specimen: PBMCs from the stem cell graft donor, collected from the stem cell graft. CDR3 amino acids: CSVWNYNEQFF. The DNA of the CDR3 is TGCAGCGTTTGGAACTACAATGAGCAGTTCTTC.